This TCR beta chain emerged from a study of blood T cell repertoires in COVID-19. Study in general: COVID-19 samples, acute and convalescent, were from the United States, Italy and Spain.

Each participant's cohort was designated according to participant-reported clinical history. The table came from immunoSEQ multiplex PCR; TCRdb's copy has only in-frame clones and leaves some out. The sample contains almost 200,000 clones, 70% to 90% of which appear only once. Germline assignment: CDR1 KGHDR and CDR2 SFDVKD. This CDR3 is 11 amino acids long. Trimming left V 9 bases short and J 7 bases short, with 11 bases between. The chain joins TRBV24-1 to TRBJ1-1, with D possibly matching TRBD1 (5 bases). This TCR derives from a woman younger than 30 who had recovered from COVID-19. Input material: PBMCs or T cells enriched from blood (not recorded which). CDR3 in amino acids: CATRVGGEAFF. The DNA for the CDR3 is TGTGCCACCCGAGTGGGGGGTGAAGCTTTCTTT.